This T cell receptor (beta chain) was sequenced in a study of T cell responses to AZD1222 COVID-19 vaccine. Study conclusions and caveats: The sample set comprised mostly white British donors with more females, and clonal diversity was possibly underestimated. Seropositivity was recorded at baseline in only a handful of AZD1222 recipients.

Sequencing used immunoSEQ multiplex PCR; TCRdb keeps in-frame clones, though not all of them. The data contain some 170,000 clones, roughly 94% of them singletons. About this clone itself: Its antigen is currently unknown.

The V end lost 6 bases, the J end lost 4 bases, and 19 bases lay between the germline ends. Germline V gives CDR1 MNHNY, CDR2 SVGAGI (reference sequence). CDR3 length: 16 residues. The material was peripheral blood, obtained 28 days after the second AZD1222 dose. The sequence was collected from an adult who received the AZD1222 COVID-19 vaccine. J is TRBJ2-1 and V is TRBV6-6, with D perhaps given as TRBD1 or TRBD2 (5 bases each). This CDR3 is CASSLSGRVGYNEQFF. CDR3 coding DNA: TGTGCCAGCAGCCTCTCGGGGCGAGTGGGGTACAATGAGCAGTTCTTC.